The 31 T cell receptor beta chains listed next were all sequenced from one sample in a study of T cell responses to AZD1222 COVID-19 vaccine. The assay was immunoSEQ multiplex PCR, and TCRdb's table has in-frame clones only and misses some. This table has 120,000 or so clones, 90% appearing once. The sample in question was peripheral blood, obtained on day 0 of AZD1222 vaccination. All receptors come from an adult in good health.

J is TRBJ1-4 and V is TRBV6-5, with 8 bases lining up with TRBD1. The V gene end was trimmed by 0 bases and the J gene end by 6 bases; junction bases not matched to a gene: 3. The germline gives CDR1 MNHEY, CDR2 SVGAGI. The CDR3 is 15 residues long. Here the CDR3 DNA reads TGTGCCAGCAGTTACTCCGAGACAGGGGATGAAAAACTGTTTTTT. Residues: CASSYSETGDEKLFF.

This clone has just one count. This chain connects TRBV6-1 to TRBJ1-5, with TRBD1 matching 8 bases. The V gene end was trimmed by 4 bases and the J gene end by 0 bases; junction bases not matched to a gene: 17. CDR1 and CDR2 from the germline V gene are MNHNS and SASEGT. The CDR3 consists of 20 residues. Written as DNA, the CDR3 is TGTGCCAGCAGTGGCCACCGACAGGGGTGGGGGACTTATAGCAATCAGCCCCAGCATTTT. Translated: CASSGHRQGWGTYSNQPQHF.

The chain has TRBV7-9 and TRBJ1-1; D remains ambiguous. CDR1 is SEHNR and CDR2 is FQNEAQ in the germline V gene (reference sequence). This CDR3 is built from 15 residues. V dropped 5 bases and J dropped 0 bases, with 13 bases sitting between them. The CDR3 loop is CASSQLKSMNTEAFF. The CDR3 DNA is TGTGCCAGCAGCCAATTAAAGTCAATGAACACTGAAGCTTTCTTT.

The chain has TRBV10-2 and TRBJ2-3, with 8 bases that match TRBD2. The V gene end was trimmed by 3 bases and the J gene end by 2 bases; junction bases not matched to a gene: 4. This CDR3 spans 15 amino acids. CDR1 is WSHSY, CDR2 SAAADI, per germline. CDR3 residues: CASSELADPTDTQYF. Here the CDR3 DNA reads TGCGCCAGCAGTGAACTAGCGGACCCCACAGATACGCAGTATTTT.

This chain connects TRBV28 to TRBJ2-7, with D tentatively TRBD1 (6 bases). Per the germline V gene, CDR1 is MDHEN and CDR2 is SYDVKM. V was trimmed by 4 bases and J by 2 bases, leaving 15 bases between them. The CDR3 is 15 amino acids. The CDR3 loop reads CASSSSDRLAYEQYF. The CDR3 DNA is TGTGCCAGCAGTTCATCCGACAGGTTAGCCTACGAGCAGTACTTC. Full variable domain (remainder filled in from reference TRBV28 and TRBJ2-7): DVKVTQSSRYLVKRTGEKVFLECVQDMDHENMFWYRQDPGLGLRLIYFSYDVKMKEKGDIPEGYSVSREKKERFSLILESASTNQTSMYLCASSSSDRLAYEQYFGPGTRLTVT.

About this clone: This sample includes further DNA sequences coding for the same CDR3. The CDR3 coding sequence is TGTGCCAGCAGCTCACAGGGAGTGAATGAAAAACTGTTTTTT. Protein product: CASSSQGVNEKLFF. The chain is built from TRBV7-9 and TRBJ1-4, with D perhaps TRBD1 (6 bases). The germline CDR1 and CDR2 sequences are SEHNR and FQNEAQ (reference sequence). This CDR3 spans 14 amino acids. Trimming cost V 4 bases and J 5 bases, with 11 bases left between them.

This sequence joins TRBV2 and TRBJ1-1, with D possibly being TRBD1 (6 bases). The CDR3 is 14 amino acids. Germline V gene lookup returns CDR1 SNHLY and CDR2 FYNNEI. V was cut by 0 bases and J by 10 bases, with 15 bases left in between. Here the CDR3 DNA reads TGTGCCAGCAGTGAAGCGACCAACAGGGTGTCAGCTTTCTTT. Its translation is CASSEATNRVSAFF. Full variable domain (rest looked up from reference TRBV2 and TRBJ1-1): EPEVTQTPSHQVTQMGQEVILRCVPISNHLYFYWYRQILGQKVEFLVSFYNNEISEKSEIFDDQFSVERPDGSNFTLKIRSTKLEDSAMYFCASSEATNRVSAFFGQGTRLTVV.

The V and J genes are TRBV4-2 and TRBJ1-6; tentatively, D is TRBD1 (6 bases). Deletions cut 2 bases from V and 8 bases from J, with 13 bases between. The CDR3 has 15 amino acids. Per the germline V gene, CDR1 is LGHNA and CDR2 is YNFKEQ. The CDR3, as DNA: TGTGCCAGCAGCCAACCCTCAACAGGGTATTCACCCCTCCACTTT. Translating it yields CASSQPSTGYSPLHF.

The rearrangement joins TRBV5-6 to TRBJ2-7; D might be TRBD1 or TRBD2, each matching 5 bases. Trimming shortened V by 0 bases and J by 5 bases, and 15 bases separated the two germline ends. Germline CDR1 and CDR2: SGHDT and YYEEEE. The CDR3 has 15 amino acids. The CDR3 DNA reads as TGTGCCAGCAGCTTGGCCGGGGCAGCTTGGGACGAGCAGTACTTC. This codes for CASSLAGAAWDEQYF. Supplemented by reference TRBV5-6 and TRBJ2-7, the full variable domain reads DAGVTQSPTHLIKTRGQQVTLRCSPKSGHDTVSWYQQALGQGPQFIFQYYEEEERQRGNFPDRFSGHQFPNYSSELNVNALLLGDSALYLCASSLAGAAWDEQYFGPGTRLTVT.

The chain combines TRBV27 with TRBJ1-4, with D possibly being TRBD1 (5 bases). The CDR3 is 15 residues long. Germline V CDR1 and CDR2: MNHEY, SMNVEV (reference sequence). V was pared by 4 bases and J by 2 bases, with 11 bases between. As DNA, the CDR3 is TGTGCCAGCAGTTCCCGGGGGGTGACTAATGAAAAACTGTTTTTT. As protein: CASSSRGVTNEKLFF. Complete variable domain (other parts from reference TRBV27 and TRBJ1-4): EAQVTQNPRYLITVTGKKLTVTCSQNMNHEYMSWYRQDPGLGLRQIYYSMNVEVTDKGDVPEGYKVSRKEKRNFPLILESPSPNQTSLYFCASSSRGVTNEKLFFGSGTQLSVL.

The chain links TRBV2 to TRBJ1-1; a weak D match, TRBD1 (5 bases). V was clipped by 7 bases and J by 1 base, with 16 bases between them. CDR3 length: 15 residues. Germline values: CDR1 SNHLY, CDR2 FYNNEI. The CDR3 loop is CASTPWDRGNTEAFF. The CDR3 DNA is TGTGCCAGCACTCCGTGGGACCGTGGGAACACTGAAGCTTTCTTT. Full variable domain (outside the CDR3, taken from reference TRBV2 and TRBJ1-1): EPEVTQTPSHQVTQMGQEVILRCVPISNHLYFYWYRQILGQKVEFLVSFYNNEISEKSEIFDDQFSVERPDGSNFTLKIRSTKLEDSAMYFCASTPWDRGNTEAFFGQGTRLTVV.

V and J are TRBV9 and TRBJ2-3, with D possibly TRBD2 on 5 matching bases. Germline loops: CDR1 SGDLS, CDR2 YYNGEE. The V end lost 4 bases, the J end lost 1 base, and 7 bases lay between the germline ends. The CDR3 has 13 amino acids. The CDR3 region is CASSYGGTDTQYF. The CDR3 region has the DNA TGTGCCAGCAGCTACGGGGGCACAGATACGCAGTATTTT.

This sequence joins TRBV30 and TRBJ1-1; D uncertain. Deletions cut 2 bases from V and 8 bases from J, with 12 bases between. The CDR3 is 12 residues long. Germline-derived CDR1 and CDR2 are GTSNPN and SVGIG (reference sequence). This CDR3 reads CAWSPHLAEAFF. The CDR3 coding sequence is TGTGCCTGGAGTCCCCACCTTGCGGAAGCTTTCTTT.

The rearrangement uses TRBV3-1 (or the pseudogene TRBV3-2) and TRBJ2-3; 9 bases agree with TRBD2. J was trimmed by 5 bases and V by 0 bases; bases with no gene match: 3. Germline CDR1 LGHDT, CDR2 YNNKEL (reference sequence). The CDR3 has 15 amino acids. CDR3 region: CASSQELREGDTQYF. DNA of the CDR3: TGTGCCAGCAGCCAAGAATTGCGGGAGGGAGATACGCAGTATTTT.

The gene calls are TRBV9 and TRBJ1-1, with 7 bases that match TRBD1. V lost 3 bases to trimming and J lost 1 base; unmatched junction nucleotides: 3. This CDR3 is 14 amino acids long. Germline CDR1 reads SGDLS; CDR2 reads YYNGEE. CDR3 nucleotides: TGTGCCAGCAGCGAACAGGGGAGGAACACTGAAGCTTTCTTT. This sequence encodes CASSEQGRNTEAFF.

This chain connects TRBV23-1 to TRBJ1-4, with 12 bases identical to TRBD1. TRBV23-1 is an ORF; its function is uncertain. Trimming took 0 bases from V and 1 from J; bases not matched to a gene: 6. The CDR3 length is 19 residues. Written as DNA, the CDR3 is TGCGCCAGCAGTCAATCGGGACAGGGGGCGGTGGTAACTAATGAAAAACTGTTTTTT. Translation: CASSQSGQGAVVTNEKLFF.

The CDR3 sequence is CASSYRGRHEQYF. The CDR3 DNA follows: TGTGCCAGCAGCTACAGGGGACGTCACGAGCAGTACTTC. The V call is TRBV3-1 (or the pseudogene TRBV3-2), the J call TRBJ2-7, with 7 bases fitting TRBD1. The CDR3 spans 13 residues. The V and J ends lost 5 bases and 5 bases, in that order; junction bases with no gene match: 6. The germline CDR1 and CDR2 sequences are LGHDT and YNNKEL (reference sequence).

The chain uses TRBV5-5 and TRBJ1-1; 9 bases agree with TRBD1. CDR1 is SGHKS, CDR2 YYEKEE, per germline (reference sequence). Trimming at V came to 4 bases and at J to 3 bases, leaving 13 bases not matched to a gene. The CDR3 sequence is 17 residues long. The CDR3 here is CASSRDRAPSWYTEAFF. The CDR3 bases are TGTGCCAGCAGCAGGGACAGGGCGCCTTCATGGTACACTGAAGCTTTCTTT.

The rearrangement joins TRBV20-1 to TRBJ2-3; possible D gene TRBD2, 5 bases. V was clipped by 3 bases and J by 2 bases, with 15 bases between them. The CDR3 contains 15 residues. CDR1 DFQATT and CDR2 SNEGSKA come from the germline V gene (reference sequence). The CDR3 DNA reads as TGCAGTGCTAGTTGGTGGGAGATAAACACAGATACGCAGTATTTT. Amino acid sequence: CSASWWEINTDTQYF.

The rearrangement joins TRBV29-1 to TRBJ2-1; 10 bases agree with TRBD2. The CDR3 spans 14 residues. Germline V gene lookup returns CDR1 SQVTM and CDR2 ANQGSEA. With 5 bases clipped from V and 6 bases from J, the junction kept 7 bases outside the gene matches. The CDR3 sequence: CSVTSGKTRNEQFF. In DNA form, the CDR3 reads TGCAGCGTTACTAGCGGGAAAACCCGCAATGAGCAGTTCTTC.

The J gene is TRBJ1-5, the V gene TRBV5-8; maybe TRBD1 (5 bases). V lost 4 bases to trimming and J lost 3 bases, with 14 bases between them. Per the germline V gene, CDR1 is SGHTS and CDR2 is YDEGEE. This CDR3 is built from 15 residues. CDR3 sequence reads: CASSLTAGFNQPQHF. DNA of the CDR3: TGTGCCAGCAGCCTTACGGCAGGGTTCAATCAGCCCCAGCATTTT.

V usage is TRBV9 and J usage is TRBJ1-1, with D maybe TRBD1 (6 bases). This CDR3 has 14 amino acids. The V and J ends lost 4 bases and 4 bases respectively, with 14 bases between them. The germline CDR1 and CDR2 sequences are SGDLS and YYNGEE. The CDR3 nucleotides read TGTGCCAGCAGCCCCTCCGGACAGCTCACTGAAGCTTTCTTT. It yields the protein CASSPSGQLTEAFF.

This chain uses TRBV2 with TRBJ2-7; D ambiguous. This CDR3 spans 12 amino acids. Deletions cut 4 bases from V and 2 bases from J, with 6 bases between. Germline V CDR1 and CDR2: SNHLY, FYNNEI. This CDR3 reads CASSVAAYEQYF. CDR3 coding DNA: TGTGCCAGCAGTGTGGCAGCCTACGAGCAGTACTTC.

The chain joins TRBV5-8 to TRBJ1-5, with unresolved D. Trimming took off 4 bases at V and 0 bases at J, with 8 bases between the two ends. The CDR3 loop spans 14 amino acids. Germline V CDR1 and CDR2: SGHTS, YDEGEE. CDR3 DNA: TGTGCCAGCAGCCGTTTAGCTAGCAATCAGCCCCAGCATTTT. Translation: CASSRLASNQPQHF.

This clone has a single count. The gene calls are TRBV6-5 and TRBJ2-7; a weak D match, TRBD2 (5 bases). Trimming took 8 bases from V and 0 from J, leaving 11 bases between them. The CDR3 runs to 13 residues. The germline V gene encodes CDR1 MNHEY and CDR2 SVGAGI. This chain's CDR3 is CASSMDFSYEQYF. DNA of the CDR3: TGTGCCAGCTCGATGGACTTCTCCTACGAGCAGTACTTC.

J is TRBJ1-6 and V is TRBV19, with TRBD1 matching over 9 bases. The V gene's germline CDR1 is LNHDA and CDR2 SQIVND (reference sequence). The V gene end was trimmed by 7 bases and the J gene end by 7 bases; junction bases not matched to a gene: 5. The CDR3 totals 14 residues. Written as DNA, the CDR3 is TGTGCCAGTAAGGAGGGGACAGGGAATTCACCCCTCCACTTT. It encodes CASKEGTGNSPLHF.

The rearrangement joins TRBV5-6 to TRBJ1-1; D is unclear. CDR1 and CDR2 (germline): SGHDT, YYEEEE. CDR3 size: 14 residues. Trimming left V 4 bases short and J 4 bases short, with 14 bases between. Here the CDR3 reads CASSGYGRGTEAFF. The CDR3 DNA reads TGTGCCAGCAGCGGATATGGACGGGGCACTGAAGCTTTCTTT.

The rearrangement uses TRBV7-2 and TRBJ1-5, with a possible D match to TRBD1 (5 bases). Germline V gene sequence: CDR1 SGHTA, CDR2 FQGNSA. V gave up 5 bases and J gave up 3 bases, with 17 bases separating them. The CDR3 runs 16 residues. The CDR3 coding sequence is TGTGCCAGCAGCCCAACTGGGGGGGTGATCAATCAGCCCCAGCATTTT. Its translation is CASSPTGGVINQPQHF.

The J gene is TRBJ1-4, the V gene TRBV7-2, with TRBD1 matching over 9 bases. V lost 4 bases to trimming and J lost 8 bases; unmatched junction nucleotides: 5. The CDR3 runs 14 residues. Per the germline V gene, CDR1 is SGHTA and CDR2 is FQGNSA. CDR3 sequence reads: CASSWGQGGEKLFF. In nucleotides, the CDR3 is TGTGCCAGCAGCTGGGGACAGGGTGGCGAAAAACTGTTTTTT.

This chain connects TRBV19 to TRBJ2-3, with D perhaps matching TRBD2 (5 bases). Trimming pared 4 bases from V and 4 bases from J, leaving 15 bases between. CDR1 and CDR2 from the germline V gene are LNHDA and SQIVND (reference sequence). The length of the CDR3 is 15 residues. CDR3 nucleotides: TGTGCCAGTAGTAAAGGAGGAAATTTGGCAGATACGCAGTATTTT. Amino acid sequence: CASSKGGNLADTQYF.

There are a few counts of this clone. The rearrangement uses TRBV7-8 and TRBJ1-5; TRBD1 matches 7 bases. The CDR3 length is 15 residues. V shed 1 base, J shed 3 bases, and the junction held 3 bases outside the gene matches. The germline V gene encodes CDR1 SGHVS and CDR2 FQNEAQ. The CDR3 region is CASSLGTGLNQPQHF. DNA for the CDR3: TGTGCCAGCAGCTTAGGGACAGGACTCAATCAGCCCCAGCATTTT.